Shown below are 5 T cell receptor beta chains from a single sample sequenced in a study of T cells in tuberculosis. Data came from immunoSEQ multiplex PCR; TCRdb stores just in-frame clones and leaves some out. The table lists about 33,000 clones, around 90% of them singletons, with approximately 5.9% in the top ten. Noted time point: new active TB diagnosis, blood taken before or within 7 days of starting treatment. The sample consisted of PBMCs, taken at tuberculosis diagnosis. These receptors came from an adult with tuberculosis.

This chain links TRBV5-4 with TRBJ2-3; TRBD2 aligns across 9 bases. The V gene's germline CDR1 is SGHNT and CDR2 YYREEE (reference sequence). V lost 1 base to trimming and J lost 2 bases; unmatched junction nucleotides: 5. The CDR3 has 16 amino acids. The CDR3 region is CASSLIRGRATDTQYF. In DNA, the CDR3 is TGTGCCAGCAGCTTGATCCGCGGGAGGGCCACAGATACGCAGTATTTT.

A few counts support this clone. The chain uses TRBV6-1 and TRBJ2-7; 10 nucleotides align to TRBD2. The ends lost 4 bases at V and 7 bases at J; junction bases unmatched: 7. There are 14 residues in the CDR3. CDR1 and CDR2 (germline): MNHNS, SASEGT. This chain's CDR3 is CASSVGLAGVEQYF. Here the CDR3 DNA reads TGTGCCAGCAGTGTCGGTCTAGCGGGAGTAGAGCAGTACTTC.

V is TRBV5-5 and J is TRBJ1-1; D is uncertain. The CDR3 has 14 residues. V was clipped by 2 bases and J by 3 bases, with 11 bases between them. The germline V gene encodes CDR1 SGHKS and CDR2 YYEKEE (reference sequence). CDR3 residues: CASSFDSYYTEAFF. The DNA of the CDR3 is TGTGCCAGCAGCTTTGACTCATATTACACTGAAGCTTTCTTT.

A word on this clone: The junction does not match germline at one end; this may be a read error. The chain is built from TRBV28 and TRBJ2-2; 8 bases fit TRBD2. In germline, CDR1 is MDHEN, CDR2 SYDVKM. This CDR3 is 14 amino acids long. This chain's CDR3 is CANSLAGQTGELFF. CDR3 nucleotides: TGTGCCAACAGTTTAGCGGGGCAAACCGGGGAGCTGTTTTTT.

This sequence joins TRBV15 and TRBJ1-1, with 7 bases identical to TRBD1. CDR3 size: 14 residues. The ends lost 8 bases at V and 4 bases at J; junction bases unmatched: 10. CDR1 is LNHNV and CDR2 is YYDKDF in the germline V gene (reference sequence). CDR3 amino acids: CATADREDVTEAFF. CDR3 in DNA: TGTGCCACCGCTGACAGGGAGGATGTCACTGAAGCTTTCTTT. The full variable domain, rest sourced from reference TRBV15 and TRBJ1-1, is DAMVIQNPRYQVTQFGKPVTLSCSQTLNHNVMYWYQQKSSQAPKLLFHYYDKDFNNEADTPDNFQSRRPNTSFCFLDIRSPGLGDTAMYLCATADREDVTEAFFGQGTRLTVV.